The present TCR beta chain was sequenced within a study of memory CD4+ T cells and cytomegalovirus serostatus. Study in general: Healthy Belgian adult donors included under ten CMV-positive and fewer than 25 CMV-negative people.

The sort gate was single viable CD3+CD4+CD8-CD45RO+ cells for memory CD4+ T cells. Donors' CMV status reflects serum IgG against pp150, pp28, p38, p52. Original processing methods: After removing out-of-frame reads, around 2.2 million distinct TCRbeta sequences remained. TCRdb keeps only in-frame clones here, not all; method: immunoSEQ multiplex PCR. V, J and clone size reflect that table, while D and trimming were determined from the DNA. The data contain about 64,000 clones, roughly three quarters of them seen just once; the ten biggest clones take up 0.88%. General study findings and limits: CD4+ memory repertoires contained about 40% of the 164 reported CMV TCRbeta sequences.

Trimming shortened V by 2 bases and J by 9 bases, and 12 bases separated the two germline ends. Germline-derived CDR1 and CDR2 are SGHNT and YYREEE (reference sequence). The CDR3 sequence is 13 residues long. Comment on this clone: Its antigen remains unidentified.

The sequenced sample consisted of memory CD4+ T cells from blood. The chain combines TRBV5-4 with TRBJ2-1; possibly TRBD1 for D (5 bases). The source is an adult in good health and CMV-seronegative. The DNA of the CDR3 is TGTGCCAGCAGCTTCCCAGGGCGAGGTGAGCAGTTCTTC. It codes for CASSFPGRGEQFF.